The sequence of this TCR beta chain was determined in a study of blood T cells in healthy people across ages. Overall study results and limits: Comparison with aged donors showed that long-lived donors had more naive CD4+ cells and higher diversity.

This CDR3 is built from 13 residues. The germline CDR1 and CDR2 sequences are SQVTM and ANQGSEA. A sample-barcoded 5' primer and a J-beta primer mix were used in a second PCR of roughly 7 to 11 cycles. Using its own MiXCR run on the 5' RACE reads, TCRdb lists one record per CDR3 protein. The top ten clones hold 20% to 25% of a sample with fewer than 900,000 distinct CDR3 sequences, roughly 45% of them seen once. Concerning this clonotype: Its antigen is unidentified.

The V call is TRBV29-1, the J call TRBJ1-2, with TRBD1 as a possible D gene (5 bases). The sample consisted of blood. This TCR was recovered from a woman aged 55-70 years in good health. CDR3 sequence (DNA): TGCACAACATCGTCCGGGACGGACTATGGCTACACCTTC. Its translation is CTTSSGTDYGYTF. Drawing the rest from reference TRBV29-1 and TRBJ1-2, the complete variable domain is SAVISQKPSRDICQRGTSLTIQCQVDSQVTMMFWYRQQPGQSLTLIATANQGSEATYESGFVIDKFPISRPNLTFSTLTVSNMSPEDSSIYLCTTSSGTDYGYTFGSGTRLTVV.